This TCR beta chain emerged from a study of T cell responses to AZD1222 COVID-19 vaccine. Libraries were prepared by immunoSEQ multiplex PCR; TCRdb keeps only in-frame clonotypes and omits some of them. The sample lists about 100,000 clones; about 87% were seen once. Trimming took off 3 bases at V and 5 bases at J, with 2 bases between the two ends. Germline loops: CDR1 MNHNY, CDR2 SVGAGI (reference sequence). This CDR3 contains 11 residues. The gene calls are TRBV6-6 and TRBJ2-1; D not certain. The sample here was peripheral blood, taken 28 days after the second AZD1222 dose. The source is an adult who received the AZD1222 COVID-19 vaccine. The CDR3: CASSYDNEQFF. CDR3 in DNA: TGTGCCAGCAGTTATGACAATGAGCAGTTCTTC.